This T cell receptor (beta chain) was recovered during a study of control samples from healthy donors and cancer patients. TCRdb's copy holds only in-frame clones and misses some; the assay was immunoSEQ multiplex PCR. The sample contains 80,000 or so clones, roughly 90% of which appear only once. The ends were cut back, 7 bases at V and 3 bases at J, with 10 bases in the middle. The germline V gene has CDR1 MNHNY and CDR2 SVGAGI (reference sequence). This CDR3 region has 13 residues. The receptor was isolated from a man aged 45-65 years in good health. Material: blood. The V and J genes are TRBV6-6 and TRBJ1-3; D is unresolved. The CDR3 loop is CASTWYFGNTIYF. CDR3 nucleotide sequence: TGTGCCAGCACCTGGTATTTTGGAAACACCATATATTTT.